This T cell receptor (beta chain) was documented in a study of blood T cells in healthy people across ages. Study results and caveats: TCR beta diversity per million T cells fell roughly linearly with age.

This CDR3 is built from 16 residues. Per germline, CDR1 SGHRS and CDR2 YFSETQ. V was shortened by 0 bases and J by 2 bases, with 13 bases between the two germline ends. In terms of origin and age, donors were healthy Caucasian individuals from Russia aged roughly 6 to 95. With regard to this clonotype: Its target is unknown.

A second roughly 6 to 11 cycle PCR used barcoded and J-beta primers. MiXCR, applied by TCRdb to the 5' RACE reads, yields one record per CDR3 protein. There are around 780,000 distinct CDR3 sequences in the sample; more than 25% occur only once, and over 2.5% lies in the top ten. These data were also filed under a second study, of T cells of mothers and their children.

The clonotype originates from a boy aged 5 to 17 in good health. Source material: blood. V gene TRBV5-1 combines with J gene TRBJ2-3, with a weak D call TRBD2 (7 bases). In DNA form, the CDR3 reads TGCGCCAGCAGCTTGGCCGTGGGGGGGCCCACAGATACGCAGTATTTT. Amino acid sequence: CASSLAVGGPTDTQYF.